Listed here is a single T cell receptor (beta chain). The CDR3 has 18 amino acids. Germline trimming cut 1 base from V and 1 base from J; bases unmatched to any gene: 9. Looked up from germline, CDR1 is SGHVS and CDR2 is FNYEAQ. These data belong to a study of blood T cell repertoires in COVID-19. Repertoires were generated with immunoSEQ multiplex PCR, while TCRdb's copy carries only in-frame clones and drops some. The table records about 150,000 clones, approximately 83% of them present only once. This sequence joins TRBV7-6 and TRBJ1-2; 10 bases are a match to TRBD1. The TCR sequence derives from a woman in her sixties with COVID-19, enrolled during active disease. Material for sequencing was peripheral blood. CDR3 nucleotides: TGTGCCAGCAGCTTAGGAGGGGACAGGGGCCGGGATAACTATGGCTACACCTTC. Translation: CASSLGGDRGRDNYGYTF.